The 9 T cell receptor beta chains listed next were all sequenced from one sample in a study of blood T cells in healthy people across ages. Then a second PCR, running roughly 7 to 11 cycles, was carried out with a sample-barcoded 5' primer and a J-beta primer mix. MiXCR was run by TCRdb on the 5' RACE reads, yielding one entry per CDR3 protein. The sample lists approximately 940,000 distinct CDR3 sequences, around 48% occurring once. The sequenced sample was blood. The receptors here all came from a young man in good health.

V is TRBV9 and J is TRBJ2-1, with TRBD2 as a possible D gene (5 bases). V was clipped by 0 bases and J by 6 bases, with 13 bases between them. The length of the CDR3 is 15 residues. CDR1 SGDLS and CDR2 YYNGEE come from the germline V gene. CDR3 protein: CASSVAGNEGNEQFF. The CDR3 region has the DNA TGTGCCAGCAGCGTAGCCGGGAATGAGGGCAATGAGCAGTTCTTC.

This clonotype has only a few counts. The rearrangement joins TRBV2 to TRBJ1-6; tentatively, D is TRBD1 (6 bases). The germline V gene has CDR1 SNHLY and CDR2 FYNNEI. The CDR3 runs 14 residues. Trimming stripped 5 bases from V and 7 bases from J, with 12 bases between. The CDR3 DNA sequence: TGTGCCAGCAGTATTACGAGGGGGAATTCACCCCTCCACTTT. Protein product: CASSITRGNSPLHF.

CDR3 region: CASTSTGTGKGNEQFF. CDR3 nucleotide sequence: TGTGCCAGCACCTCCACCGGGACAGGGAAGGGTAATGAGCAGTTCTTC. The J gene is TRBJ2-1, the V gene TRBV11-3; 9 nucleotides match TRBD1. V was clipped by 7 bases and J by 7 bases; unmatched bases: 14. Looked up from germline, CDR1 is SGHNT and CDR2 is YENEEA. The CDR3 spans 16 residues.

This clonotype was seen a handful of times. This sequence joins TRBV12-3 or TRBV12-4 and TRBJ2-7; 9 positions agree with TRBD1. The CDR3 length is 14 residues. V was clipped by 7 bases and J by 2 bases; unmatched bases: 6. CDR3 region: CASKPGQGPYEQYF. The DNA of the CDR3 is TGTGCCAGCAAGCCGGGACAGGGCCCCTACGAGCAGTACTTC.

The DNA for the CDR3 is TGTGCCAGCAGGAGGGCAACCGGGACAGGGGGACACGGGCAGTACTTC. Its protein product is CASRRATGTGGHGQYF. V usage is TRBV6-2 or TRBV6-3 and J usage is TRBJ2-7; 11 nucleotides agree with TRBD1. CDR1 and CDR2 (germline): MNHEY, SVGEGT. V lost 6 bases, J lost 9 bases, and 16 bases stayed unmatched. This CDR3 is 16 amino acids long.

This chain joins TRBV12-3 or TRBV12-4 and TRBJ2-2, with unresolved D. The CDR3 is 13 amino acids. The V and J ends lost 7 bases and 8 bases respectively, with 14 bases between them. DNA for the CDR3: TGTGCCAGCATTCTCTCCCCCCCTGGGGAGCTGTTTTTT. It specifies CASILSPPGELFF.

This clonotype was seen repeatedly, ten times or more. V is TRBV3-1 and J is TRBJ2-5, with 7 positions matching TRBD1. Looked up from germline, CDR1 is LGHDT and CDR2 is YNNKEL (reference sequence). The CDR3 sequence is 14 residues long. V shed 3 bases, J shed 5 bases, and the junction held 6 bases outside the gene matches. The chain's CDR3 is CASSHTGVRETQYF. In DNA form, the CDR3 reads TGTGCCAGCAGCCATACAGGGGTAAGGGAGACCCAGTACTTC.

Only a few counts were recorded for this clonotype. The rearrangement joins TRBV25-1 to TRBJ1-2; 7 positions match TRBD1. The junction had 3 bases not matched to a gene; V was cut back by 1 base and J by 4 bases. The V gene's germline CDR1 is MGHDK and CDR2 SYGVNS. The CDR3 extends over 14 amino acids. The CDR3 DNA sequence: TGTGCCAGCAGTGAATCCCACAGGGGCTATGGCTACACCTTC. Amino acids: CASSESHRGYGYTF.

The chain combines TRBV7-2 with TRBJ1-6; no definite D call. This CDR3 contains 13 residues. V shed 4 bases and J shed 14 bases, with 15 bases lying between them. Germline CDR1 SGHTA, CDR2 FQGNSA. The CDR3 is CASSSDRFGALHF. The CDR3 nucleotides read TGTGCCAGCAGCTCGGACCGTTTTGGGGCCCTCCACTTT.